Listed below are T cell receptor beta chains from one sample, sequenced in a study of blood T cell repertoires in COVID-19. This table comes from immunoSEQ multiplex PCR, and its TCRdb copy is limited to in-frame clones, with some not included. Among fewer than 80,000 clones, about 70% were seen once, and the ten largest hold approximately 5.6%. The sample was peripheral blood. Receptors originate from a human donor in a cohort sampled during active COVID-19. Each CDR3 is given with its conserved first and last residue. Each record gives: V gene, J gene, D gene, clone size, CDR3 protein, CDR3 DNA. D genes are given only for firm matches. The size field is filled for only some rows; it gives once, few, many or a size class.

v_gene: TRBV28
j_gene: TRBJ2-6
d_gene: .
abundance: .
CDR3aa: CASSTASSGANVLTF
CDR3nt: TGTGCCAGCAGTACCGCTAGTTCTGGGGCCAACGTCCTGACTTTC

v_gene: TRBV6-5
j_gene: TRBJ2-3
d_gene: TRBD1
abundance: .
CDR3aa: CASRTGQGLTDTQYF
CDR3nt: TGTGCCAGCAGAACGGGACAGGGCCTCACAGATACGCAGTATTTT

v_gene: TRBV30
j_gene: TRBJ1-2
d_gene: .
abundance: .
CDR3aa: CAWTVGGYGYTF
CDR3nt: TGTGCCTGGACGGTCGGGGGCTATGGCTACACCTTC

v_gene: TRBV28
j_gene: TRBJ2-2
d_gene: .
abundance: .
CDR3aa: CASSPRQGWTGELFF
CDR3nt: TGTGCCAGCAGCCCCCGTCAGGGTTGGACCGGGGAGCTGTTTTTT

v_gene: TRBV25-1
j_gene: TRBJ1-6
d_gene: .
abundance: once
CDR3aa: CASTRELNSPLHF
CDR3nt: TGTGCCAGCACTAGAGAGTTAAATTCACCCCTCCACTTT

v_gene: TRBV3-1/TRBV3-2
j_gene: TRBJ2-2
d_gene: .
abundance: .
CDR3aa: CASSPAGPSTGELFF
CDR3nt: TGTGCCAGCAGTCCCGCAGGGCCCAGCACCGGGGAGCTGTTTTTT

v_gene: TRBV27
j_gene: TRBJ2-3
d_gene: .
abundance: .
CDR3aa: CASSLQDSGDTQYF
CDR3nt: TGTGCCAGCAGTTTACAGGATAGCGGTGATACGCAGTATTTT

v_gene: TRBV5-6
j_gene: TRBJ1-1
d_gene: .
abundance: .
CDR3aa: CASSLLGEAFF
CDR3nt: TGTGCCAGCAGCTTGTTGGGCGAAGCTTTCTTT

v_gene: TRBV5-1
j_gene: TRBJ1-6
d_gene: .
abundance: few
CDR3aa: CASSFDSTDSPLHF
CDR3nt: TGCGCCAGCAGCTTTGACAGTACGGATTCACCCCTCCACTTT

v_gene: TRBV5-4
j_gene: TRBJ2-7
d_gene: TRBD2
abundance: .
CDR3aa: CASSTSGGAREQYF
CDR3nt: TGTGCCAGCAGCACTAGCGGGGGGGCCCGCGAGCAGTACTTC

v_gene: TRBV19
j_gene: TRBJ1-4
d_gene: .
abundance: .
CDR3aa: CASMEGSFFLNEKLFF
CDR3nt: TGTGCCAGTATGGAGGGCAGCTTCTTCCTTAATGAAAAACTGTTTTTT

v_gene: TRBV12-3/TRBV12-4
j_gene: TRBJ2-2
d_gene: .
abundance: few
CDR3aa: CASSLGRGELFF
CDR3nt: TGTGCCAGCAGTTTAGGGCGGGGGGAGCTGTTTTTT

v_gene: TRBV6-5
j_gene: TRBJ1-6
d_gene: TRBD1
abundance: few
CDR3aa: CASKEGAYNSPLHF
CDR3nt: TGTGCCAGCAAGGAGGGGGCGTATAATTCACCCCTCCACTTT

v_gene: TRBV3-1/TRBV3-2
j_gene: TRBJ2-4
d_gene: TRBD1
abundance: .
CDR3aa: CASSQQNRGWGIQYF
CDR3nt: TGTGCCAGCAGCCAGCAGAACAGGGGATGGGGCATTCAGTACTTC

v_gene: TRBV7-9
j_gene: TRBJ2-7
d_gene: TRBD1
abundance: .
CDR3aa: CASSPGGTGEHEQYF
CDR3nt: TGTGCCAGCAGCCCAGGCGGGACAGGGGAGCACGAGCAGTACTTC

v_gene: TRBV18
j_gene: TRBJ1-4
d_gene: .
abundance: many
CDR3aa: CASSQGNEKLFF
CDR3nt: TGTGCCAGCTCACAGGGGAACGAAAAACTGTTTTTT

v_gene: TRBV14
j_gene: TRBJ1-3
d_gene: .
abundance: .
CDR3aa: CASSHRTALTGNTIYF
CDR3nt: TGTGCCAGCAGCCACCGGACAGCGCTTACTGGAAACACCATATATTTT

v_gene: TRBV6-6
j_gene: TRBJ1-1
d_gene: .
abundance: .
CDR3aa: CASRNRDDTEAFF
CDR3nt: TGTGCCAGTCGGAACAGGGACGACACTGAAGCTTTCTTT

v_gene: TRBV6-2/TRBV6-3
j_gene: TRBJ2-7
d_gene: .
abundance: .
CDR3aa: CASSSHGTGPAYEQYF
CDR3nt: TGTGCCAGCAGTTCGCATGGAACAGGTCCCGCGTACGAGCAGTACTTC

v_gene: TRBV28
j_gene: TRBJ1-2
d_gene: TRBD1
abundance: .
CDR3aa: CASIRRLRDRGLANYGYTF
CDR3nt: TGTGCCAGCATCCGACGCCTCCGGGACAGGGGCCTAGCTAACTATGGCTACACCTTC

v_gene: TRBV6-2/TRBV6-3
j_gene: TRBJ2-1
d_gene: TRBD2
abundance: .
CDR3aa: CASSKATSGVANEQFF
CDR3nt: TGTGCCAGCAGTAAAGCTACTAGCGGGGTAGCGAATGAGCAGTTCTTC

v_gene: TRBV7-2
j_gene: TRBJ2-2
d_gene: TRBD1
abundance: .
CDR3aa: CASSLGDRVRTGELFF
CDR3nt: TGTGCCAGCAGCTTAGGTGACAGGGTTCGCACCGGGGAGCTGTTTTTT

v_gene: TRBV1
j_gene: TRBJ2-3
d_gene: .
abundance: .
CDR3aa: CTSSQDRRTSGGRGTDTQYF
CDR3nt: TGCACCAGCAGCCAAGATAGGAGGACTAGCGGGGGGCGAGGCACAGATACGCAGTATTTT

v_gene: TRBV19
j_gene: TRBJ2-5
d_gene: TRBD2
abundance: .
CDR3aa: CASSMPTRMSGVETQYF
CDR3nt: TGTGCCAGTAGTATGCCCACTCGGATGAGCGGGGTGGAGACCCAGTACTTC

v_gene: TRBV10-3
j_gene: TRBJ2-3
d_gene: TRBD2
abundance: .
CDR3aa: CAISRTGLAGGLGDTQYF
CDR3nt: TGTGCCATCAGTCGCACGGGACTAGCGGGGGGGCTAGGAGATACGCAGTATTTT

v_gene: TRBV10-3
j_gene: TRBJ2-3
d_gene: .
abundance: .
CDR3aa: CAISDSVGTDTQYF
CDR3nt: TGTGCCATCAGTGATTCGGTAGGCACAGATACGCAGTATTTT

v_gene: TRBV27
j_gene: TRBJ2-4
d_gene: TRBD1
abundance: .
CDR3aa: CASSPDRGPKNIQYF
CDR3nt: TGTGCCAGCAGTCCGGACAGGGGACCCAAAAACATTCAGTACTTC

v_gene: TRBV2
j_gene: TRBJ2-2
d_gene: .
abundance: few
CDR3aa: CASSGGSYLGELFF
CDR3nt: TGTGCCAGCAGTGGAGGCAGCTACCTAGGGGAGCTGTTTTTT

v_gene: TRBV7-7
j_gene: TRBJ2-5
d_gene: TRBD2
abundance: .
CDR3aa: CASSKFGSGLAEETQYF
CDR3nt: TGTGCCAGCAGTAAGTTTGGTTCCGGACTAGCGGAAGAGACCCAGTACTTC

v_gene: TRBV11-2
j_gene: TRBJ2-2
d_gene: .
abundance: .
CDR3aa: CASSLGRARSGELFF
CDR3nt: TGTGCCAGCAGCTTAGGGAGGGCGCGCTCCGGGGAGCTGTTTTTT

v_gene: TRBV19
j_gene: TRBJ2-3
d_gene: .
abundance: .
CDR3aa: CASSIMGAGDTQYF
CDR3nt: TGTGCCAGTAGTATTATGGGGGCTGGAGATACGCAGTATTTT

v_gene: TRBV12-5
j_gene: TRBJ2-5
d_gene: TRBD1
abundance: few
CDR3aa: CASGSQQGEVRETQYF
CDR3nt: TGTGCTAGTGGTTCACAACAGGGGGAGGTACGAGAGACCCAGTACTTC

v_gene: TRBV28
j_gene: TRBJ1-2
d_gene: TRBD1
abundance: .
CDR3aa: CASSLGTVYGYTF
CDR3nt: TGTGCCAGCAGTTTAGGGACAGTCTATGGCTACACCTTC

v_gene: TRBV9
j_gene: TRBJ2-4
d_gene: .
abundance: .
CDR3aa: CASSVGDMDRRNIQYF
CDR3nt: TGTGCCAGCAGCGTGGGAGACATGGATCGGAGAAACATTCAGTACTTC

v_gene: TRBV27
j_gene: TRBJ2-5
d_gene: .
abundance: .
CDR3aa: CASTARQGYEAQYF
CDR3nt: TGTGCCAGCACCGCACGGCAGGGTTATGAGGCCCAGTACTTC

v_gene: TRBV28
j_gene: TRBJ2-7
d_gene: TRBD1
abundance: .
CDR3aa: CASSLGQPYEQYF
CDR3nt: TGTGCCAGCAGTTTGGGACAGCCCTACGAGCAGTACTTC

v_gene: TRBV5-6
j_gene: TRBJ1-1
d_gene: .
abundance: .
CDR3aa: CASRTGSKTEAFF
CDR3nt: TGTGCCAGCAGAACAGGGTCAAAAACTGAAGCTTTCTTT

v_gene: TRBV3-1/TRBV3-2
j_gene: TRBJ1-2
d_gene: TRBD1
abundance: few
CDR3aa: CASRSDRAHGYTF
CDR3nt: TGTGCCAGCAGATCAGACAGGGCCCATGGCTACACCTTC

v_gene: TRBV4-1
j_gene: TRBJ1-2
d_gene: TRBD1
abundance: few
CDR3aa: CASSDQGQTNYGYTF
CDR3nt: TGCGCCAGCAGCGATCAGGGACAGACTAACTATGGCTACACCTTC

v_gene: TRBV28
j_gene: TRBJ1-6
d_gene: .
abundance: few
CDR3aa: CANQGNNSPLHF
CDR3nt: TGTGCCAACCAGGGGAATAATTCACCCCTCCACTTT

v_gene: TRBV5-5
j_gene: TRBJ2-2
d_gene: TRBD2
abundance: few
CDR3aa: CASSLGSASGYTGELFF
CDR3nt: TGTGCCAGCAGCTTGGGGTCGGCTAGCGGCTACACCGGGGAGCTGTTTTTT

v_gene: TRBV7-8
j_gene: TRBJ2-7
d_gene: .
abundance: .
CDR3aa: CASSPRRRVDYEQYF
CDR3nt: TGTGCCAGCAGCCCCCGGCGGAGGGTAGACTACGAGCAGTACTTC

v_gene: TRBV6-4
j_gene: TRBJ1-6
d_gene: .
abundance: .
CDR3aa: CASSDSGGLGSPLHF
CDR3nt: TGTGCCAGCAGTGACTCCGGAGGGCTCGGTTCACCCCTCCACTTT

v_gene: TRBV5-1
j_gene: TRBJ1-1
d_gene: .
abundance: few
CDR3aa: CASSYDRNTEAFF
CDR3nt: TGCGCCAGCAGCTACGACAGGAACACTGAAGCTTTCTTT

v_gene: TRBV30
j_gene: TRBJ1-3
d_gene: .
abundance: .
CDR3aa: CAWNPGSSSGNTIYF
CDR3nt: TGTGCCTGGAATCCAGGCAGCTCCTCCGGAAACACCATATATTTT

v_gene: TRBV29-1
j_gene: TRBJ2-1
d_gene: .
abundance: few
CDR3aa: CSGANNEQFF
CDR3nt: TGCAGCGGGGCAAACAATGAGCAGTTCTTC

v_gene: TRBV14
j_gene: TRBJ2-7
d_gene: .
abundance: .
CDR3aa: CASSQVRNEQYF
CDR3nt: TGTGCCAGCAGCCAAGTGAGAAACGAGCAGTACTTC

v_gene: TRBV5-1
j_gene: TRBJ1-3
d_gene: TRBD1
abundance: .
CDR3aa: CASSGGTDGNTIYF
CDR3nt: TGCGCCAGCAGCGGAGGGACAGACGGAAACACCATATATTTT

v_gene: TRBV11-3
j_gene: TRBJ1-1
d_gene: TRBD1
abundance: .
CDR3aa: CASSSGQGGRNTEAFF
CDR3nt: TGTGCCAGCAGCTCGGGACAGGGTGGTCGGAACACTGAAGCTTTCTTT

v_gene: TRBV28
j_gene: TRBJ1-5
d_gene: .
abundance: .
CDR3aa: CASSGGGEVQPQHF
CDR3nt: TGTGCCAGCAGTGGGGGAGGGGAAGTTCAGCCCCAGCATTTT

v_gene: TRBV7-8
j_gene: TRBJ1-1
d_gene: .
abundance: .
CDR3aa: CASSLRDTEAFF
CDR3nt: TGTGCCAGCAGCTTAAGAGACACTGAAGCTTTCTTT

v_gene: TRBV19
j_gene: TRBJ2-1
d_gene: TRBD2
abundance: .
CDR3aa: CASSPDTSGTSLGNEQFF
CDR3nt: TGTGCCAGTAGTCCTGACACCTCCGGGACTAGCCTTGGCAATGAGCAGTTCTTC

v_gene: TRBV7-2
j_gene: TRBJ2-5
d_gene: .
abundance: .
CDR3aa: CASSSDGGAETQYF
CDR3nt: TGTGCCAGCAGCTCGGACGGGGGTGCAGAGACCCAGTACTTC

v_gene: TRBV28
j_gene: TRBJ1-3
d_gene: .
abundance: .
CDR3aa: CASRGARPSTGNTIYF
CDR3nt: TGTGCCAGCAGGGGCGCGAGACCCTCTACGGGAAACACCATATATTTT

v_gene: TRBV5-1
j_gene: TRBJ2-7
d_gene: TRBD2
abundance: .
CDR3aa: CASSLASGTTYEQYF
CDR3nt: TGCGCCAGCAGCTTGGCTAGCGGGACCACCTACGAGCAGTACTTC

v_gene: TRBV5-1
j_gene: TRBJ2-3
d_gene: .
abundance: .
CDR3aa: CASSPDGVPTGSTDTQYF
CDR3nt: TGCGCCAGCAGCCCTGACGGGGTCCCAACCGGAAGCACAGATACGCAGTATTTT